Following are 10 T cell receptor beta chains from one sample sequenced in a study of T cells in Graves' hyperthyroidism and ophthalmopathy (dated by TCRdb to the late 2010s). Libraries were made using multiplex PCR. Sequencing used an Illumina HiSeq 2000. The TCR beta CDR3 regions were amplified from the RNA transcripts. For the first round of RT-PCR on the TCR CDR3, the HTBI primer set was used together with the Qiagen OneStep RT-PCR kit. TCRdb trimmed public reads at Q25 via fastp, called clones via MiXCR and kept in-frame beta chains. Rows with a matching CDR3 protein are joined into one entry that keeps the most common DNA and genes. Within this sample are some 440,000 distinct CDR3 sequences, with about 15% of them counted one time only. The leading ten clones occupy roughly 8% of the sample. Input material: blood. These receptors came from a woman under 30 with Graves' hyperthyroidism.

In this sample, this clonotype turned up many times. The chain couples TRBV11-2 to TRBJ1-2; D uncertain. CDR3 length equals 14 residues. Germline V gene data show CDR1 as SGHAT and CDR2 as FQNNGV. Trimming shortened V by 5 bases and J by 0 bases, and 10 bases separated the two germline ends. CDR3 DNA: TGTGCCAGCAGCGGAGGAATACCTAACTATGGCTACACCTTC. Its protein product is CASSGGIPNYGYTF.

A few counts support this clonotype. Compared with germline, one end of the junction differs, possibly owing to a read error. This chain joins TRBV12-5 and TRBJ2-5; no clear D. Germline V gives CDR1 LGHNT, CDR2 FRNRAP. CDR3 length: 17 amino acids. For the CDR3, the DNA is TGTGCTAGTGATTTGATCCGGCCAGGTACCTCCCAAGAGACCCAGTACTTC. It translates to CASDLIRPGTSQETQYF. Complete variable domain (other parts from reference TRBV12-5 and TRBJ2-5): DARVTQTPRHKVTEMGQEVTMRCQPILGHNTVFWYRQTMMQGLELLAYFRNRAPLDDSGMPKDRFSAEMPDATLATLKIQPSEPRDSAVYFCASDLIRPGTSQETQYFGPGTRLLVL.

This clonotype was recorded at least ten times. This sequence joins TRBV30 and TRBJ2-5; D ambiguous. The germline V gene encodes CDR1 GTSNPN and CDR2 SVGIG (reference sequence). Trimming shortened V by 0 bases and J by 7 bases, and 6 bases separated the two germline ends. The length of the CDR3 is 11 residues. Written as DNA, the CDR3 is TGTGCCTGGAGTGTTGATAGGACCCAGTACTTC. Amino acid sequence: CAWSVDRTQYF.

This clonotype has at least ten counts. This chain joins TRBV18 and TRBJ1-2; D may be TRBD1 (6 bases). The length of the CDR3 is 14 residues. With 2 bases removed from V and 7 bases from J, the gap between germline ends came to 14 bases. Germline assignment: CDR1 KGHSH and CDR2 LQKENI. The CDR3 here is CASSPSRGAAGYTF. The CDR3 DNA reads TGTGCCAGCTCACCATCCAGGGGAGCGGCTGGCTACACCTTC.

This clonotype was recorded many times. Here the CDR3 DNA reads TGTGCCAGCAGCCAAAAAGCAGGGGGAGGCGGCAATCAGCCCCAGCATTTT. It specifies CASSQKAGGGGNQPQHF. The chain recombines TRBV3-1 with TRBJ1-5, with 7 bases that match TRBD1. J lost 2 bases, V lost 2 bases, and 9 bases had no gene match. CDR1 LGHDT and CDR2 YNNKEL come from the germline V gene (reference sequence). The CDR3 runs 17 residues.

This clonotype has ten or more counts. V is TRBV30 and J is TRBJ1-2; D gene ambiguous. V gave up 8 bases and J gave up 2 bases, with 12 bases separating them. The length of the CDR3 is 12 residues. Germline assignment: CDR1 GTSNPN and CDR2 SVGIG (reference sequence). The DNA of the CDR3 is TGTGCCCGTTCCGACGGGAACTATGGCTACACCTTC. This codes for CARSDGNYGYTF.

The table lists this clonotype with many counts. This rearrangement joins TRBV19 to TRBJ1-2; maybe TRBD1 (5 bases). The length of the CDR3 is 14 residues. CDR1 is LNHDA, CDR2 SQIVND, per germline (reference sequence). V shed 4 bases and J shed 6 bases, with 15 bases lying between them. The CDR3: CASSTRGASNGYTF. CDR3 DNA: TGTGCCAGTAGTACGCGGGGCGCCTCGAATGGCTACACCTTC. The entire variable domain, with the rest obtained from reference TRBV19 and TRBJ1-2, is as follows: DGGITQSPKYLFRKEGQNVTLSCEQNLNHDAMYWYRQDPGQGLRLIYYSQIVNDFQKGDIAEGYSVSREKKESFPLTVTSAQKNPTAFYLCASSTRGASNGYTFGSGTRLTVV.

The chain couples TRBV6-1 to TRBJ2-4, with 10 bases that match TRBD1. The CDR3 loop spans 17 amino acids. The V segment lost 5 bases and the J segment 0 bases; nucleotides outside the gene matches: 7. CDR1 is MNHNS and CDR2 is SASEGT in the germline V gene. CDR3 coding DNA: TGTGCCAGCAGTTATGGGGGGACAGGGGCAGCCAAAAACATTCAGTACTTC. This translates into CASSYGGTGAAKNIQYF.

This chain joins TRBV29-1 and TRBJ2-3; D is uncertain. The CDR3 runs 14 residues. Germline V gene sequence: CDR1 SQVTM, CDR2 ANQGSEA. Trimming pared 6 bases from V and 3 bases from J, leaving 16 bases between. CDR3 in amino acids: CSVQAQVPTDTQYF. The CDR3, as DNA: TGCAGCGTCCAGGCACAAGTCCCGACAGATACGCAGTATTTT.

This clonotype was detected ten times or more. The CDR3 DNA follows: TGTGCCAGCAGTTCCAACAGTGATCAGCCCCAGCATTTT. Protein: CASSSNSDQPQHF. This sequence joins TRBV6-1 and TRBJ1-5; D is ambiguous. Germline V CDR1 and CDR2: MNHNS, SASEGT. The V gene lost 5 bases and the J gene lost 5 bases, with 10 bases spanning the gap. This CDR3 is 13 amino acids long.